The 24 T cell receptor beta chains below all came from one sample that was sequenced in a study of OX40 agonist ivuxolimab in advanced cancers. The repertoire was sequenced with immunoSEQ multiplex PCR; TCRdb's copy has only in-frame clones and lacks some. The sample has over 10,000 clones; under 80% are singletons. Sample: CD4+ or CD8+ T cells sorted from blood, taken in a trial of the OX40 agonist ivuxolimab. The receptors derive from an adult with an advanced solid tumor such as melanoma, head and neck, liver or kidney cancer.

The rearrangement joins TRBV11-2 to TRBJ1-2, with TRBD1 matching 10 bases. This CDR3 is built from 15 residues. The V and J ends lost 0 bases and 4 bases, in that order; junction bases with no gene match: 2. Germline loops: CDR1 SGHAT, CDR2 FQNNGV. The chain's CDR3 is CASSLEGTGVYGYTF. In DNA, the CDR3 is TGTGCCAGCAGCTTAGAAGGGACAGGGGTCTATGGCTACACCTTC.

This chain joins TRBV15 and TRBJ1-2, with 7 positions matching TRBD1. Germline V gene lookup returns CDR1 LNHNV and CDR2 YYDKDF (reference sequence). The CDR3 is made up of 14 amino acids. Germline trimming cut 5 bases from V and 3 bases from J; bases unmatched to any gene: 6. The CDR3 sequence: CATSAQGTHYGYTF. CDR3 DNA sequence: TGTGCCACCAGCGCACAGGGGACCCACTATGGCTACACCTTC.

The chain employs TRBV7-2 and TRBJ2-7, with TRBD1 identical over 7 bases. The CDR3 is made up of 13 amino acids. The junction had 4 bases not matched to a gene; V was cut back by 5 bases and J by 3 bases. The germline V gene has CDR1 SGHTA and CDR2 FQGNSA. Here the CDR3 reads CASSPGTDYEQYV. The DNA for the CDR3 is TGTGCCAGCAGCCCAGGGACAGACTACGAGCAGTACGTC.

The chain carries TRBV27 and TRBJ1-1; 9 bases line up with TRBD1. Germline lookup yields CDR1 MNHEY and CDR2 SMNVEV (reference sequence). Losses at the gene ends were 6 bases for V and 4 bases for J; bases not matched to a gene: 21. CDR3 length: 19 amino acids. CDR3 loop: CASSLDRPGQGKRGTEAFF. CDR3 DNA: TGTGCCAGCAGCCTAGACCGACCGGGACAGGGAAAAAGGGGCACTGAAGCTTTCTTT.

This clone showed up just a few times. The rearrangement links TRBV5-7 to TRBJ2-1; TRBD1 agrees at 7 bases. TRBV5-7 is reported as an ORF; its role is uncertain. The V gene end was trimmed by 0 bases and the J gene end by 8 bases; junction bases not matched to a gene: 14. The CDR3 loop spans 17 amino acids. Here the CDR3 DNA reads TGTGCCAGCAGCTTGGATCCACAGGGGCAGTTGAGAGATGAGCAGTTCTTC. Translated, it gives CASSLDPQGQLRDEQFF.

The chain uses TRBV28 and TRBJ2-5; 14 bases agree with TRBD2. Germline V gene lookup returns CDR1 MDHEN and CDR2 SYDVKM. The CDR3 has 18 amino acids. V gave up 7 bases and J gave up 5 bases; unmatched junction bases: 15. The chain's CDR3 is CASIRLAAGLAGEETQYF. The CDR3 DNA is TGTGCCAGCATTAGACTAGCAGCGGGACTAGCGGGAGAGGAGACCCAGTACTTC.

The chain recombines TRBV5-1 with TRBJ1-1; D unclear. From germline, CDR1 is SGHRS and CDR2 YFSETQ. Trimming pared 5 bases from V and 1 base from J, leaving 12 bases between. The length of the CDR3 is 14 residues. The CDR3, as DNA: TGCGCCAGCAGTTCCGGAGAAGAGAACACTGAAGCTTTCTTT. Its protein product is CASSSGEENTEAFF.

The chain couples TRBV27 to TRBJ2-5; D not resolved. The assigned J gene may be wrong: the sequence end matches TRBJ2-7 better. This CDR3 has 14 amino acids. Germline loops: CDR1 MNHEY, CDR2 SMNVEV (reference sequence). This CDR3 is CASSFRASSYEQYF. The CDR3 nucleotides are TGTGCCAGCAGTTTTAGGGCTAGCTCCTACGAGCAGTACTTC.

The chain has TRBV28 and TRBJ2-7; the D gene is possibly TRBD1 (7 bases). This CDR3 contains 14 residues. From germline, CDR1 is MDHEN and CDR2 SYDVKM. The V and J ends lost 3 bases and 4 bases respectively, with 13 bases between them. As DNA, the CDR3 is TGTGCCAGCAGTTTTGGTCAGGGGGGATACGAGCAGTACTTC. Translation: CASSFGQGGYEQYF.

The V gene is TRBV11-1, the J gene TRBJ2-3; TRBD1 matches at 9 bases. V lost 2 bases and J lost 4; bases outside the gene matches: 4. Per the germline V gene, CDR1 is SGHAT and CDR2 is FQDESV (reference sequence). The CDR3 extends over 15 amino acids. CDR3 in DNA: TGTGCCAGCAGCTTAAGAAGACAGGGGGCAGATACGCAGTATTTT. Protein sequence: CASSLRRQGADTQYF.

V is TRBV30 and J is TRBJ2-2; 8 bases align to TRBD2. CDR1 is GTSNPN, CDR2 SVGIG, per germline (reference sequence). The CDR3 totals 17 residues. V shed 3 bases, J shed 3 bases, and the junction held 12 bases outside the gene matches. In DNA form, the CDR3 reads TGTGCCTGGAGGACTAGAGCGGGACTAGGAGACACCGGGGAGCTGTTTTTT. It translates to CAWRTRAGLGDTGELFF.

This chain links TRBV5-1 with TRBJ2-1; 7 bases fit TRBD1. In germline, CDR1 is SGHRS, CDR2 YFSETQ. The CDR3 extends over 12 amino acids. V lost 4 bases to trimming and J lost 12 bases; unmatched junction nucleotides: 7. DNA of the CDR3: TGCGCCAGCAGCGTGGACAGGACGAGGCAGTTCTTC. As protein: CASSVDRTRQFF.

The rearrangement links TRBV7-9 to TRBJ2-1, with D uncertain. Germline V lookup: CDR1 SEHNR, CDR2 FQNEAQ (reference sequence). V lost 3 bases, J lost 0 bases, and 6 bases lay in between. CDR3 length: 14 amino acids. CDR3 sequence: CASSFESSYNEQFF. The CDR3 region has the DNA TGTGCCAGCAGCTTTGAGAGCTCCTACAATGAGCAGTTCTTC.

The chain couples TRBV11-2 to TRBJ2-1, with D unclear. The CDR3 consists of 11 residues. V was clipped by 5 bases and J by 9 bases, with 8 bases between them. Germline lookup yields CDR1 SGHAT and CDR2 FQNNGV. For the CDR3, the DNA is TGTGCCAGCAGCGCAGGTTTTGAGCAGTTCTTC. Translation: CASSAGFEQFF. Variable domain in full (rest from reference TRBV11-2 and TRBJ2-1): EAGVAQSPRYKIIEKRQSVAFWCNPISGHATLYWYQQILGQGPKLLIQFQNNGVVDDSQLPKDRFSAERLKGVDSTLKIQPAKLEDSAVYLCASSAGFEQFFGPGTRLTVL.

The DNA for the CDR3 is TGTGCTAGTGGTCCGATGACTAGCGGGAGCTATGAGCAGTTCTTC. It codes for CASGPMTSGSYEQFF. V usage is TRBV12-5 and J usage is TRBJ2-1; 12 bases are shared with TRBD2. Germline V CDR1 and CDR2: LGHNT, FRNRAP. The CDR3 runs to 15 residues. Trimming cost V 5 bases and J 8 bases; bases outside gene matches: 7. Using reference TRBV12-5 and TRBJ2-1 for the parts outside the CDR3, the full variable domain is DARVTQTPRHKVTEMGQEVTMRCQPILGHNTVFWYRQTMMQGLELLAYFRNRAPLDDSGMPKDRFSAEMPDATLATLKIQPSEPRDSAVYFCASGPMTSGSYEQFFGPGTRLTVL.

The J gene is TRBJ1-1, the V gene TRBV14; no definite D call. The CDR3 is made up of 14 amino acids. The ends were cut back, 2 bases at V and 4 bases at J, with 11 bases in the middle. Germline V gene lookup returns CDR1 SGHDN and CDR2 FVKESK. This CDR3 reads CASSQRGWITEAFF. The DNA for the CDR3 is TGTGCCAGCAGCCAACGGGGATGGATCACTGAAGCTTTCTTT.

The genes are TRBV11-2 and TRBJ1-5; TRBD1 aligns across 7 bases. The CDR3 length is 15 residues. The J segment lost 4 bases and the V segment lost 3 bases, leaving 6 bases of the junction unmatched. In germline, CDR1 is SGHAT, CDR2 FQNNGV. CDR3 loop: CASSLRGRTNQPQHF. The DNA of the CDR3 is TGTGCCAGCAGCTTGAGGGGGCGTACTAATCAGCCCCAGCATTTT.

This chain connects TRBV27 to TRBJ2-4; 12 bases agree with TRBD2. This CDR3 is built from 17 residues. V lost 4 bases and J lost 1; bases outside the gene matches: 5. CDR1 is MNHEY, CDR2 SMNVEV, per germline (reference sequence). The CDR3 region is CASSSRTSGAAKNIQYF. The CDR3 DNA reads TGTGCCAGCAGTTCAAGGACTAGCGGGGCCGCCAAAAACATTCAGTACTTC.

The rearrangement uses TRBV2 and TRBJ2-1; D unclear. The CDR3 is made up of 15 amino acids. Trimming left V 7 bases short and J 0 bases short, with 13 bases between. Per the germline V gene, CDR1 is SNHLY and CDR2 is FYNNEI. The CDR3 sequence: CASMADSISYNEQFF. For the CDR3, the DNA is TGTGCCAGCATGGCTGATAGCATCTCCTACAATGAGCAGTTCTTC.

The chain employs TRBV7-6 and TRBJ2-3; either TRBD1 or TRBD2 may supply D (5 bases each). Trimming removed 7 bases from V and 3 bases from J, with 17 bases in between. The CDR3 sequence is 15 residues long. Germline loops: CDR1 SGHVS, CDR2 FNYEAQ. CDR3 sequence (DNA): TGTGCCAGCACCTACCGGGGCCTGGGTACAGATACGCAGTATTTT. It translates to CASTYRGLGTDTQYF. The full variable domain, its missing parts supplied by reference TRBV7-6 and TRBJ2-3, is GAGVSQSPRYKVTKRGQDVALRCDPISGHVSLYWYRQALGQGPEFLTYFNYEAQQDKSGLPNDRFSAERPEGSISTLTIQRTEQRDSAMYRCASTYRGLGTDTQYFGPGTRLTVL.

J is TRBJ2-3 and V is TRBV13, with 8 bases aligning to TRBD1. CDR1 and CDR2 (germline): PRHDT, FYEKMQ (reference sequence). The CDR3 spans 14 residues. V lost 4 bases, J lost 4 bases, and 4 bases stayed unmatched. CDR3 nucleotide sequence: TGTGCCAGCAGCTCCAGGGGGCCCGCAGATACGCAGTATTTT. Translation gives CASSSRGPADTQYF.

The rearrangement uses TRBV5-1 and TRBJ2-2; D might be TRBD2 (5 bases). CDR1 and CDR2 from the germline V gene are SGHRS and YFSETQ. Trimming took off 0 bases at V and 5 bases at J, with 17 bases between the two ends. The CDR3 has 17 residues. CDR3 nucleotides: TGCGCCAGCAGCTTGGAGCTCGGGCTAGCTGGAACCGGGGAGCTGTTTTTT. Amino acid sequence: CASSLELGLAGTGELFF.

V usage is TRBV7-2 and J usage is TRBJ2-1, with D uncertain. The germline CDR1 and CDR2 sequences are SGHTA and FQGNSA. Trimming took 5 bases from V and 1 from J, leaving 12 bases between them. This CDR3 region has 15 residues. CDR3 in DNA: TGTGCCAGCAGCCCCCCGGACGCATCCTACAATGAGCAGTTCTTC. Translated: CASSPPDASYNEQFF.

The rearrangement links TRBV28 to TRBJ1-2; 9 bases line up with TRBD1. V shed 3 bases and J 5 bases; nucleotides not matched to a gene: 1. The CDR3 contains 13 residues. Germline V gene sequence: CDR1 MDHEN, CDR2 SYDVKM. CDR3 sequence: CASSLGQGYGYTF. CDR3 bases: TGTGCCAGCAGTTTGGGACAGGGTTATGGCTACACCTTC.